The 32 T cell receptor beta chains listed next were all sequenced from one sample in a study of blood T cell repertoires in COVID-19. Data came from immunoSEQ multiplex PCR; TCRdb stores just in-frame clones and leaves some out. Among roughly 300,000 clones listed, 75% to 95% were seen once. The sequencing sample was made of PBMCs or T cells enriched from blood (not recorded which). These receptors were obtained from a woman between 25 and 40 years old who had recovered from COVID-19.

The rearrangement links TRBV6-5 to TRBJ1-6; D unresolved. The CDR3 sequence is 15 residues long. Germline CDR1 MNHEY, CDR2 SVGAGI. The V gene lost 2 bases and the J gene lost 7 bases, with 12 bases spanning the gap. The CDR3 loop is CASSYEGSRNSPLHF. The CDR3 nucleotides are TGTGCCAGCAGTTACGAAGGGAGTAGGAATTCACCCCTCCACTTT.

This clone was detected a few times. V and J are TRBV4-3 and TRBJ1-6, with 8 bases lining up with TRBD1. With 3 bases clipped from V and 4 bases from J, the junction kept 8 bases outside the gene matches. CDR3 size: 17 residues. Germline values: CDR1 LGHNA, CDR2 YSLEER. The CDR3 DNA sequence: TGCGCCAGCAGCCACCTCTCAGGGGGCGCTTATAATTCACCCCTCCACTTT. Amino acid sequence: CASSHLSGGAYNSPLHF.

This chain uses TRBV12-3 or TRBV12-4 with TRBJ2-5; a weak D match, TRBD2 (5 bases). The CDR3 is 12 amino acids. Deletions cut 6 bases from V and 5 bases from J, with 10 bases between. The CDR3 DNA reads as TGTGCCAGCAGCTTGAAGCGGGAGACCCAGTACTTC. Translating it yields CASSLKRETQYF.

V is TRBV27 and J is TRBJ2-1; tentative D call: TRBD1 (5 bases). Germline V gives CDR1 MNHEY, CDR2 SMNVEV (reference sequence). This CDR3 has 14 amino acids. V gave up 8 bases and J gave up 0 bases, with 11 bases separating them. The CDR3 loop is CASAAGLSYNEQFF. CDR3 DNA sequence: TGTGCCAGCGCTGCAGGGCTCTCCTACAATGAGCAGTTCTTC.

V and J are TRBV12-3 or TRBV12-4 and TRBJ2-7; D is undetermined. The CDR3 spans 13 residues. Trimming cost V 6 bases and J 6 bases, with 15 bases left between them. The CDR3 is CASSGLGSGEQYF. The CDR3 DNA sequence: TGTGCCAGCAGCGGGTTAGGTTCGGGCGAGCAGTACTTC.

The rearrangement uses TRBV9 and TRBJ2-1, with 13 bases that match TRBD2. V lost 1 base and J lost 4; bases outside the gene matches: 11. The CDR3 runs 19 residues. Germline loops: CDR1 SGDLS, CDR2 YYNGEE. The CDR3 protein is CASSVIGTSGNSPYNEQFF. CDR3 coding DNA: TGTGCCAGCAGCGTAATCGGGACTAGCGGGAACTCCCCGTACAATGAGCAGTTCTTC.

This clone was seen only a few times. The rearrangement links TRBV6-2 or TRBV6-3 to TRBJ2-1, with 9 bases aligning to TRBD2. The J segment lost 3 bases and the V segment lost 2 bases, leaving 5 bases of the junction unmatched. Germline assignment: CDR1 MNHEY and CDR2 SVGEGT. The CDR3 has 16 residues. CDR3 DNA sequence: TGTGCCAGCAGTTACACGGTGACTAGCGGCTACAATGAGCAGTTCTTC. It encodes CASSYTVTSGYNEQFF.

The chain employs TRBV3-1 (or the pseudogene TRBV3-2) and TRBJ2-3; the match to TRBD2 covers 12 bases. CDR3 length equals 16 residues. The J segment lost 4 bases and the V segment lost 3 bases, leaving 5 bases of the junction unmatched. The germline V gene encodes CDR1 LGHDT and CDR2 YNNKEL (reference sequence). In DNA, the CDR3 is TGTGCCAGCAGCCATCGACTAGCGGGAGCATCAGATACGCAGTATTTT. It translates to CASSHRLAGASDTQYF.

The V call is TRBV5-1, the J call TRBJ2-1; unclear D gene. The V end lost 1 base, the J end lost 8 bases, and 13 bases lay between the germline ends. The CDR3 is 14 amino acids. CDR1 and CDR2 (germline): SGHRS, YFSETQ. The CDR3 loop reads CASSLIKSSDEQFF. Written as DNA, the CDR3 is TGCGCCAGCAGCTTGATAAAAAGTTCAGATGAGCAGTTCTTC.

This chain links TRBV5-1 with TRBJ2-1; TRBD2 aligns across 7 bases. Germline-derived CDR1 and CDR2 are SGHRS and YFSETQ. V trimming: 3 bases; J trimming: 8 bases; junction bases outside the gene matches: 8. The CDR3 has 14 amino acids. In DNA, the CDR3 is TGCGCCAGCAGCTCCGTGACTAGCCGGGATGAGCAGTTCTTC. It yields the protein CASSSVTSRDEQFF. Complete variable domain (other parts from reference TRBV5-1 and TRBJ2-1): KAGVTQTPRYLIKTRGQQVTLSCSPISGHRSVSWYQQTPGQGLQFLFEYFSETQRNKGNFPGRFSGRQFSNSRSEMNVSTLELGDSALYLCASSSVTSRDEQFFGPGTRLTVL.

The V call is TRBV15, the J call TRBJ2-2; 12 nucleotides align to TRBD2. The CDR3 is 16 residues long. Germline-derived CDR1 and CDR2 are LNHNV and YYDKDF (reference sequence). V lost 3 bases and J lost 1; bases outside the gene matches: 0. The CDR3 bases are TGTGCCACCAGCAGGGGACTAGCGGGGAACACCGGGGAGCTGTTTTTT. The encoded protein is CATSRGLAGNTGELFF.

This rearrangement joins TRBV29-1 to TRBJ2-6; TRBD2 is a possible D gene (6 bases). The V end lost 1 base, the J end lost 0 bases, and 13 bases lay between the germline ends. The germline gives CDR1 SQVTM, CDR2 ANQGSEA. This CDR3 region has 17 residues. The CDR3: CSVEGRESNSGANVLTF. The CDR3 nucleotides are TGCAGCGTTGAAGGGAGGGAGAGCAACTCTGGGGCCAACGTCCTGACTTTC.

V is TRBV10-3 and J is TRBJ1-5; D may be TRBD1 (5 bases). Between the trimmed V and J ends, which lost 1 base and 6 bases, there was a span of 19 bases. In germline, CDR1 is ENHRY, CDR2 SYGVKD. This CDR3 has 17 amino acids. Here the CDR3 DNA reads TGTGCCATCAGTGAGTTTAGGACACCCAACCAGGGTCAGCCCCAGCATTTT. Its protein product is CAISEFRTPNQGQPQHF.

The chain couples TRBV5-4 to TRBJ2-1; 8 bases are shared with TRBD1. Germline CDR1 SGHNT, CDR2 YYREEE (reference sequence). This CDR3 spans 14 amino acids. After removal of 2 bases from V and 7 bases from J, the junction contained 5 bases not matched to a gene. CDR3 residues: CASSFTGGTNEQFF. The CDR3 coding sequence is TGTGCCAGCAGCTTTACAGGGGGAACGAATGAGCAGTTCTTC.

The chain uses TRBV30 and TRBJ1-3; D remains ambiguous. The CDR3 is 11 amino acids. The germline CDR1 and CDR2 sequences are GTSNPN and SVGIG (reference sequence). V lost 8 bases and J 0 bases, leaving 5 bases between the germline ends. The CDR3 sequence: CAVNSGNTIYF. The CDR3 DNA is TGTGCCGTAAACTCTGGAAACACCATATATTTT.

V usage is TRBV11-2 and J usage is TRBJ2-7, with D maybe TRBD1 (6 bases). Germline CDR1 SGHAT, CDR2 FQNNGV. The CDR3 runs to 14 residues. V was cut by 6 bases and J by 0 bases, with 12 bases left in between. DNA of the CDR3: TGTGCCAGCAGAAGACAGGTGAGCTCCTACGAGCAGTACTTC. It translates to CASRRQVSSYEQYF.

This chain joins TRBV7-9 and TRBJ2-5; a weak D match, TRBD1 (5 bases). Per germline, CDR1 SEHNR and CDR2 FQNEAQ (reference sequence). V was cut by 2 bases and J by 5 bases, with 15 bases left in between. The CDR3 consists of 15 residues. The CDR3 nucleotides are TGTGCCAGCAGCTTATTCCAGGGCCCCCAGGAGACCCAGTACTTC. This translates into CASSLFQGPQETQYF.

The V gene is TRBV20-1, the J gene TRBJ1-2; 7 positions match TRBD1. The CDR3 totals 13 residues. Per germline, CDR1 DFQATT and CDR2 SNEGSKA (reference sequence). V lost 3 bases to trimming and J lost 8 bases; unmatched junction nucleotides: 9. The CDR3 DNA sequence: TGCAGTGCTAGTCTACAGGGGATAGAGGGCTACACCTTC. It yields the protein CSASLQGIEGYTF.

This clone was counted a single time. V usage is TRBV5-1 and J usage is TRBJ1-1; TRBD1 aligns across 9 bases. V gave up 0 bases and J gave up 5 bases; unmatched junction bases: 5. Germline loops: CDR1 SGHRS, CDR2 YFSETQ. This CDR3 contains 15 residues. The CDR3 DNA sequence: TGCGCCAGCAGCTTGGACACAGGGGGCGGAACTGAAGCTTTCTTT. It is translated as CASSLDTGGGTEAFF.

The chain joins TRBV5-4 to TRBJ2-7; TRBD2 might be the D (5 bases). The CDR3 sequence is 17 residues long. V shed 6 bases and J shed 1 base, with 23 bases lying between them. Germline CDR1 SGHNT, CDR2 YYREEE (reference sequence). Here the CDR3 reads CASTKGKSGLNSYEQYF. CDR3 nucleotide sequence: TGTGCCAGCACCAAAGGCAAGTCAGGACTGAATTCCTACGAGCAGTACTTC.

This chain links TRBV5-6 with TRBJ2-7, with 11 nucleotides matching TRBD1. J lost 6 bases, V lost 2 bases, and 16 bases had no gene match. Looked up from germline, CDR1 is SGHDT and CDR2 is YYEEEE. This CDR3 contains 18 residues. CDR3: CASSFRALVGGTGGEQYF. The CDR3 DNA sequence: TGTGCCAGCAGCTTTCGGGCCCTGGTTGGTGGGACAGGGGGCGAGCAGTACTTC.

V usage is TRBV30 and J usage is TRBJ1-1; tentative D call: TRBD1 (6 bases). CDR3 length equals 14 residues. V gave up 0 bases and J gave up 3 bases, with 11 bases separating them. Per the germline V gene, CDR1 is GTSNPN and CDR2 is SVGIG (reference sequence). The CDR3 here is CAWSVGAGDTEAFF. CDR3 DNA: TGTGCCTGGAGTGTGGGGGCCGGGGACACTGAAGCTTTCTTT. Drawing the rest from reference TRBV30 and TRBJ1-1, the complete variable domain is SQTIHQWPATLVQPVGSPLSLECTVEGTSNPNLYWYRQAAGRGLQLLFYSVGIGQISSEVPQNLSASRPQDRQFILSSKKLLLSDSGFYLCAWSVGAGDTEAFFGQGTRLTVV.

The rearrangement joins TRBV10-2 to TRBJ1-5; 8 bases match TRBD1. J gave up 5 bases and V 6 bases, and 9 bases lay outside the gene matches. The CDR3 is 15 residues long. Germline-derived CDR1 and CDR2 are WSHSY and SAAADI. In DNA form, the CDR3 reads TGCGCCAGCAGCGATTGGACAGGGACGGATCAGCCCCAGCATTTT. Amino acid sequence: CASSDWTGTDQPQHF.

The rearrangement links TRBV5-6 to TRBJ1-1, with 10 bases that match TRBD1. CDR1 SGHDT and CDR2 YYEEEE come from the germline V gene. The CDR3 is 15 amino acids. V lost 5 bases, J lost 3 bases, and 7 bases stayed unmatched. The DNA for the CDR3 is TGTGCCAGCAGAAACCGGGACAGGGGTGACACTGAAGCTTTCTTT. Residues: CASRNRDRGDTEAFF.

The chain uses TRBV9 and TRBJ1-3; TRBD1 matches 9 bases. J lost 3 bases, V lost 5 bases, and 9 bases had no gene match. Germline values: CDR1 SGDLS, CDR2 YYNGEE. This CDR3 spans 16 amino acids. The CDR3 coding sequence is TGTGCCAGCAGTTTTTTTGACAGGGGGGATGGAAACACCATATATTTT. As protein: CASSFFDRGDGNTIYF. The complete variable domain, with remaining parts taken from reference TRBV9 and TRBJ1-3, reads DSGVTQTPKHLITATGQRVTLRCSPRSGDLSVYWYQQSLDQGLQFLIQYYNGEERAKGNILERFSAQQFPDLHSELNLSSLELGDSALYFCASSFFDRGDGNTIYFGEGSWLTVV.

This clone appeared a few times. The chain joins TRBV7-9 to TRBJ2-7; TRBD1 matches at 10 bases. The J segment lost 5 bases and the V segment lost 4 bases, leaving 8 bases of the junction unmatched. Germline V gene data show CDR1 as SEHNR and CDR2 as FQNEAQ (reference sequence). The CDR3 is 15 residues long. The CDR3, as DNA: TGTGCCAGCAGCTCCCAGGGACAGGGGTTCCACGAGCAGTACTTC. Residues: CASSSQGQGFHEQYF. The complete variable domain, with remaining parts taken from reference TRBV7-9 and TRBJ2-7, reads DTGVSQNPRHKITKRGQNVTFRCDPISEHNRLYWYRQTLGQGPEFLTYFQNEAQLEKSRLLSDRFSAERPKGSFSTLEIQRTEQGDSAMYLCASSSQGQGFHEQYFGPGTRLTVT.

The rearrangement joins TRBV6-1 to TRBJ2-2, with D possibly being TRBD2 (5 bases). The germline CDR1 and CDR2 sequences are MNHNS and SASEGT. Trimming left V 2 bases short and J 4 bases short, with 11 bases between. The CDR3 is 15 amino acids. The CDR3: CASSERTRSTGELFF. The CDR3 DNA is TGTGCCAGCAGTGAACGAACTAGGAGCACCGGGGAGCTGTTTTTT.

V is TRBV7-2 and J is TRBJ1-6; no clear D. Germline values: CDR1 SGHTA, CDR2 FQGNSA. Deletions cut 2 bases from V and 7 bases from J, with 18 bases between. This CDR3 has 17 amino acids. In DNA, the CDR3 is TGTGCCAGCAGCTTAATGGCAGGAGGCCTTATAAATTCACCCCTCCACTTT. It specifies CASSLMAGGLINSPLHF.

This chain joins TRBV6-5 and TRBJ2-7; 15 nucleotides agree with TRBD2. The CDR3 is 16 residues long. The V segment lost 4 bases and the J segment 7 bases; nucleotides outside the gene matches: 8. Germline CDR1 is MNHEY and CDR2 is SVGAGI. CDR3 in DNA: TGTGCCAGCAGTTTCCGGACTAGCGGGAGGGAAAGGGAGCAGTACTTC. Amino acids: CASSFRTSGREREQYF.

The V and J genes are TRBV5-8 and TRBJ2-1; 12 bases are shared with TRBD2. The CDR3 sequence is 17 residues long. The ends lost 3 bases at V and 3 bases at J; junction bases unmatched: 7. The germline V gene has CDR1 SGHTS and CDR2 YDEGEE. The chain's CDR3 is CASSSGLAGSNYNEQFF. In DNA form, the CDR3 reads TGTGCCAGCAGCTCTGGACTAGCGGGATCAAACTACAATGAGCAGTTCTTC.

The chain's CDR3 is CASSFSSYEQYF. Here the CDR3 DNA reads TGTGCCAGTAGTTTTAGCTCCTACGAGCAGTACTTC. V usage is TRBV19 and J usage is TRBJ2-7, with D hard to call. The V end was cut by 5 bases, the J end by 0 bases, with 5 bases between. Germline CDR1 reads LNHDA; CDR2 reads SQIVND (reference sequence). The CDR3 has 12 amino acids. Together with reference TRBV19 and TRBJ2-7, the CDR3 gives the full variable domain: DGGITQSPKYLFRKEGQNVTLSCEQNLNHDAMYWYRQDPGQGLRLIYYSQIVNDFQKGDIAEGYSVSREKKESFPLTVTSAQKNPTAFYLCASSFSSYEQYFGPGTRLTVT.

The CDR3 DNA sequence: TGTGCCAGCAGCTACGGACAGGGAAGGATCCAGGAGACCCAGTACTTC. Its translation: CASSYGQGRIQETQYF. The V and J genes are TRBV7-9 and TRBJ2-5; TRBD1 aligns across 8 bases. The CDR3 length is 16 residues. Trimming cost V 4 bases and J 5 bases; bases outside gene matches: 12. Germline V gene sequence: CDR1 SEHNR, CDR2 FQNEAQ (reference sequence).